This entry concerns a single TCR beta chain. This sample is part of a study of blood T cell repertoires in COVID-19. About the research overall: The samples span acute and convalescent COVID-19 from the United States, Italy and Spain. Nucleic acid was either cDNA or gDNA, and it came from T cells, B-cell-depleted T cells, or PBMCs.

Methods used by the authors: Cell counts per sample came from amplifying reference gene primers. The protocol was immunoSEQ multiplex PCR, while the TCRdb copy is restricted to in-frame clones and leaves out a portion. For V, J and clone size, that table is used; D and trimming come from the DNA. There are around 98,000 clones in the sample; 70% to 90% occur only once, and roughly 4.3% lies in the top ten. The V end lost 4 bases, the J end lost 8 bases, and 14 bases lay between the germline ends. CDR1 SNHLY and CDR2 FYNNEI come from the germline V gene. CDR3 length equals 13 residues. Specimen: peripheral blood. This TCR was recovered from a man in his 70s with acute or convalescent COVID-19. The chain is built from TRBV2 and TRBJ1-2, with a possible D match to TRBD1 (6 bases). The chain's CDR3 is CASSARTDHGYTF. CDR3 nucleotides: TGTGCCAGCAGTGCCCGGACAGACCACGGCTACACCTTC.